This T cell receptor beta chain is from a study of PD-L1 blockade in urothelial cancer. About the study: Men with urothelial cancer arising in the bladder made up about 90% of the roughly 29 patients.

Profiled with immunoSEQ multiplex PCR; TCRdb holds only in-frame clones, not every one. Here the sample spans some 54,000 clones, 84% being singletons. Between the trimmed V and J ends, which lost 1 base and 1 base, there was a span of 11 bases. This CDR3 is 15 amino acids long. Looked up from germline, CDR1 is MNHNS and CDR2 is SASEGT. This sequence was found in a middle-aged man with urothelial cancer. Sequenced material: PBMCs, taken around atezolizumab (anti-PD-L1) treatment. This chain connects TRBV6-1 to TRBJ2-7; the D gene is possibly TRBD2 (6 bases). CDR3 sequence: CASSEELGLSYEQYF. CDR3 bases: TGTGCCAGCAGTGAAGAGTTGGGACTGTCCTACGAGCAGTACTTC.